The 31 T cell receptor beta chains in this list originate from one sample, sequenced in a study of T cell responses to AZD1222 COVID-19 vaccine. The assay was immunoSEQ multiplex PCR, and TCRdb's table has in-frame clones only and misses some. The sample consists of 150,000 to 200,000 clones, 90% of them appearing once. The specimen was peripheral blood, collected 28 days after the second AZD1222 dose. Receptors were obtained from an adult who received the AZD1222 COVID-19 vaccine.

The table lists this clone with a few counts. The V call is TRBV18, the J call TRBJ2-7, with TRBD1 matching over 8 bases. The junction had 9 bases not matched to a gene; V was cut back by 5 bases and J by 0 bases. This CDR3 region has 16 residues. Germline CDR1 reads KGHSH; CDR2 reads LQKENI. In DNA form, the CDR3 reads TGTGCCAGCTCAGGGCAGACAGGGGCCGGCTCCTACGAGCAGTACTTC. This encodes CASSGQTGAGSYEQYF.

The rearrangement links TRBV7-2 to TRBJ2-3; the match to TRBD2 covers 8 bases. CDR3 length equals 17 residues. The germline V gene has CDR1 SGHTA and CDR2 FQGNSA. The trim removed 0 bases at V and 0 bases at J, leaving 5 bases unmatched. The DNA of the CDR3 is TGTGCCAGCAGCTTAGCAGCGGGAGCCCCTAGCACAGATACGCAGTATTTT. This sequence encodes CASSLAAGAPSTDTQYF.

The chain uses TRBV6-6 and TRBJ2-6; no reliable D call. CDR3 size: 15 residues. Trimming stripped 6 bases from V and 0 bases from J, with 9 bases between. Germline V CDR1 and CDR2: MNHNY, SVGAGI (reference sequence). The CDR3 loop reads CASSPLGSGANVLTF. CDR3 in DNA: TGTGCCAGCAGCCCTTTGGGCTCTGGGGCCAACGTCCTGACTTTC.

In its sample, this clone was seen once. The CDR3 reads CASSSGQNEKLFF. The DNA for the CDR3 is TGTGCCAGCAGCTCGGGACAGAATGAAAAACTGTTTTTT. This chain joins TRBV28 and TRBJ1-4, with TRBD1 matching 7 bases. The CDR3 contains 13 residues. Germline CDR1 and CDR2: MDHEN and SYDVKM. The J segment lost 5 bases and the V segment lost 6 bases, leaving 3 bases of the junction unmatched.

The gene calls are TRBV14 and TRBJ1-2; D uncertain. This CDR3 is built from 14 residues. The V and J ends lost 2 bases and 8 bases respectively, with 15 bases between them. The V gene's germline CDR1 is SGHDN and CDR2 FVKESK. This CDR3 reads CASSQLDLKEGYTF. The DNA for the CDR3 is TGTGCCAGCAGCCAACTGGACTTAAAGGAAGGCTACACCTTC.

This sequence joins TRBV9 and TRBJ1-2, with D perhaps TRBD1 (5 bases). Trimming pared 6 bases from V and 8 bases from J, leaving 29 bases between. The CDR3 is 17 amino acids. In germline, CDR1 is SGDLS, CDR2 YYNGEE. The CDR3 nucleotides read TGTGCCAGCACCGCCTTAACATCTTTAGTGGGTGGGGGAGGCTACACCTTC. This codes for CASTALTSLVGGGGYTF.

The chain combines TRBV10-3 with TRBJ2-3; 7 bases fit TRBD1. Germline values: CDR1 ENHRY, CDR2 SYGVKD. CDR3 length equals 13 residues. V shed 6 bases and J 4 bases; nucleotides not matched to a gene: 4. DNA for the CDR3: TGTGCCATCAGGTCAGGGGGAGCAGATACGCAGTATTTT. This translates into CAIRSGGADTQYF.

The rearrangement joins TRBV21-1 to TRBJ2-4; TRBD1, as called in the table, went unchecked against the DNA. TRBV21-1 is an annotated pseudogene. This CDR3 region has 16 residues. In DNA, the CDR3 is TGTGCCAGCAGCGCCCGGGACAGTCCAGTGGTTGACATTCAGTACTTC. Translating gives CASSARDSPVVDIQYF.

The DNA of the CDR3 is TGTGCCAGCAGCTCTAGAGCACGGTCTAATGAAAAACTGTTTTTT. Its protein is CASSSRARSNEKLFF. The V call is TRBV11-3, the J call TRBJ1-4; D call uncertain. The V and J ends lost 4 bases and 3 bases respectively, with 12 bases between them. Germline V gene sequence: CDR1 SGHNT, CDR2 YENEEA. The CDR3 extends over 15 amino acids. The whole variable domain, filled in from reference TRBV11-3 and TRBJ1-4, reads EAGVVQSPRYKIIEKKQPVAFWCNPISGHNTLYWYLQNLGQGPELLIRYENEEAVDDSQLPKDRFSAERLKGVDSTLKIQPAELGDSAVYLCASSSRARSNEKLFFGSGTQLSVL.

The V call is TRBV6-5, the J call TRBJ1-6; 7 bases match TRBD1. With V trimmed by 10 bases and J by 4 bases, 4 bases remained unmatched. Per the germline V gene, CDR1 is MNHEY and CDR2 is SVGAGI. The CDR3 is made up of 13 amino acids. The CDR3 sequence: CATRDRYNSPLHF. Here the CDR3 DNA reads TGTGCCACCCGGGACAGATATAATTCACCCCTCCACTTT.

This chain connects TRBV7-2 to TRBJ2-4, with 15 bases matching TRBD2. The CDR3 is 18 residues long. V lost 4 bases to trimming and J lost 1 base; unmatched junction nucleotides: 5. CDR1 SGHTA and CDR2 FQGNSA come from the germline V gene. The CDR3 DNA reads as TGTGCCAGCAGCTCTGGACTAGCGGGAGGGCGGGCCAAAAACATTCAGTACTTC. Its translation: CASSSGLAGGRAKNIQYF.

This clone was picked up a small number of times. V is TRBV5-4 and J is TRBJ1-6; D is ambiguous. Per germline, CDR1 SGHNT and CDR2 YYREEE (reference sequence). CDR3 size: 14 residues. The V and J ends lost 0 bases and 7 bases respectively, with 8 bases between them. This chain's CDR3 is CASSLVADNSPLHF. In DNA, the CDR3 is TGTGCCAGCAGCTTGGTGGCGGACAATTCACCCCTCCACTTT.

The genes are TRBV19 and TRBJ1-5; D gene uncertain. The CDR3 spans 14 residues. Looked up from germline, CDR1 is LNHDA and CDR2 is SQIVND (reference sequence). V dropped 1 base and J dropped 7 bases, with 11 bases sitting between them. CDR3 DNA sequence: TGTGCCAGTAGTATAGTGGGGATAAGGCAGCCCCAGCATTTT. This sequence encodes CASSIVGIRQPQHF.

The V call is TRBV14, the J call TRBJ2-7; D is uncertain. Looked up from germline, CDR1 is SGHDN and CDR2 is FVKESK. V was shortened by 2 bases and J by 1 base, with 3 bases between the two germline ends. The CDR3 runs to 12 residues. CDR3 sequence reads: CASSQNSYEQYF. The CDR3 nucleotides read TGTGCCAGCAGCCAAAATTCCTACGAGCAGTACTTC.

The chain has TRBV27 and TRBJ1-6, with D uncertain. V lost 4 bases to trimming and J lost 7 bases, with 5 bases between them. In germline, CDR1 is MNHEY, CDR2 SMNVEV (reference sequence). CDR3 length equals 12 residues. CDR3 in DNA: TGTGCCAGCAGTTCACAAAATTCACCCCTCCACTTT. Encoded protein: CASSSQNSPLHF.

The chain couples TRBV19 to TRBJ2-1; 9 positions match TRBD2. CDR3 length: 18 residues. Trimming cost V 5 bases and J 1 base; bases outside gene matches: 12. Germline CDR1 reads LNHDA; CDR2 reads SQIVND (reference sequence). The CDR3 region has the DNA TGTGCCAGTAGTCTGTACTTGGGTAGCGGGAGATCCTACAATGAGCAGTTCTTC. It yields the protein CASSLYLGSGRSYNEQFF.

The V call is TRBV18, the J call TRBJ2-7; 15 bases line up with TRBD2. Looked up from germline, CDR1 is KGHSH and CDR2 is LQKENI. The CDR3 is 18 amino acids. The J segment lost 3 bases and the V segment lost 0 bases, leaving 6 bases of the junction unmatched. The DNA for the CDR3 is TGTGCCAGCTCACCACCGGGACTAGCGGGAGGCGCCTTCTACGAGCAGTACTTC. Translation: CASSPPGLAGGAFYEQYF.

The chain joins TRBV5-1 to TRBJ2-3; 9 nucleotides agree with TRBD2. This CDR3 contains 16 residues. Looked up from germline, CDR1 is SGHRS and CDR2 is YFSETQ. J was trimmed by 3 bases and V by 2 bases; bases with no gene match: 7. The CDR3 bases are TGCGCCAGCAGCTTCTCCCGGAGCGGGGGGACAGATACGCAGTATTTT. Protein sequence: CASSFSRSGGTDTQYF.

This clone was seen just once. The CDR3 region is CAMTEESGGTDTQYF. The CDR3 DNA is TGCGCCATGACGGAGGAGTCAGGGGGCACAGATACGCAGTATTTT. The J gene is TRBJ2-3, the V gene TRBV10-1; D is possibly TRBD1 (6 bases). This CDR3 is 15 amino acids long. Trimming removed 10 bases at V and 1 base at J, with 18 bases between. Germline V gene lookup returns CDR1 WNHNN and CDR2 SYGVQD (reference sequence).

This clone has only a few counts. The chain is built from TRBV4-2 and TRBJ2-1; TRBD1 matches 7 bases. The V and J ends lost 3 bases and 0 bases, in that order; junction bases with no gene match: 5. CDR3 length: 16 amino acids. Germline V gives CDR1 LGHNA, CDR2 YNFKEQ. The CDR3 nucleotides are TGTGCCAGCAGCCATGTACAGGGGTCCTCCTACAATGAGCAGTTCTTC. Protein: CASSHVQGSSYNEQFF.

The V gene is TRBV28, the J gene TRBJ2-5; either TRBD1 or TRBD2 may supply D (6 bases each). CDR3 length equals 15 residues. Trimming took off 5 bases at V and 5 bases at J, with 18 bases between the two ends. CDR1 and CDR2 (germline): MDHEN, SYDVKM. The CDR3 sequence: CASSPMRGEGETQYF. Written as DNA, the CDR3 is TGTGCCAGCAGTCCGATGAGGGGGGAAGGGGAGACCCAGTACTTC. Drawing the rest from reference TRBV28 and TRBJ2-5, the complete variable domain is DVKVTQSSRYLVKRTGEKVFLECVQDMDHENMFWYRQDPGLGLRLIYFSYDVKMKEKGDIPEGYSVSREKKERFSLILESASTNQTSMYLCASSPMRGEGETQYFGPGTRLLVL.

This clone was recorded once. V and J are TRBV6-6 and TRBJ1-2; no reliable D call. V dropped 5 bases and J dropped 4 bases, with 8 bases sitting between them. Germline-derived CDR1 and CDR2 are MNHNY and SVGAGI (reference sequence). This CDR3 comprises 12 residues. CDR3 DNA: TGTGCCAGCAGTGACACCCGCTATGGCTACACCTTC. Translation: CASSDTRYGYTF.

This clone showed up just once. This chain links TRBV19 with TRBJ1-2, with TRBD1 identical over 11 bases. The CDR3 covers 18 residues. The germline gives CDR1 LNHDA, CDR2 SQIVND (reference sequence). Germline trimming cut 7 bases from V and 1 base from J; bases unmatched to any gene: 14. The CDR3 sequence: CASTPTGTGGWVNYGYTF. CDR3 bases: TGTGCCAGTACCCCCACCGGGACAGGGGGTTGGGTTAACTATGGCTACACCTTC.

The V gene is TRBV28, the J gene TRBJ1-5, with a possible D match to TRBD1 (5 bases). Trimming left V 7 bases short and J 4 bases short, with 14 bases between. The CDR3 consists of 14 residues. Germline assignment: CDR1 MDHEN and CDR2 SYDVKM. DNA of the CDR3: TGTGCCAGCACAGCCGGGACCCAAAATCAGCCCCAGCATTTT. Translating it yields CASTAGTQNQPQHF. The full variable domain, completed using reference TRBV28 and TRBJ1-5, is DVKVTQSSRYLVKRTGEKVFLECVQDMDHENMFWYRQDPGLGLRLIYFSYDVKMKEKGDIPEGYSVSREKKERFSLILESASTNQTSMYLCASTAGTQNQPQHFGDGTRLSIL.

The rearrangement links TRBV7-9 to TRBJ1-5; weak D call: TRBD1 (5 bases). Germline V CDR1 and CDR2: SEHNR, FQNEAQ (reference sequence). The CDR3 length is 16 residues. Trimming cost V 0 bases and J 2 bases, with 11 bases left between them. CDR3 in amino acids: CASSLASGQGNQPQHF. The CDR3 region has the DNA TGTGCCAGCAGCTTAGCGAGCGGACAAGGCAATCAGCCCCAGCATTTT.

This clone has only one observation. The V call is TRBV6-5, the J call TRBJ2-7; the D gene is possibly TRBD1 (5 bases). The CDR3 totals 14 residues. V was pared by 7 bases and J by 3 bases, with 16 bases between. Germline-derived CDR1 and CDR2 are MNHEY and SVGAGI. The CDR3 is CASTHPRTGYEQYF. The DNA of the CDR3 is TGTGCCAGCACCCACCCCCGCACAGGCTACGAGCAGTACTTC.

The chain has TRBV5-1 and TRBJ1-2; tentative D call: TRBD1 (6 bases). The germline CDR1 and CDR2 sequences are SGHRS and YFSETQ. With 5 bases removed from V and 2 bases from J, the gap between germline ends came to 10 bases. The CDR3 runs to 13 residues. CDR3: CASRRTGNYGYTF. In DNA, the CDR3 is TGCGCCAGCAGACGTACAGGGAACTATGGCTACACCTTC.

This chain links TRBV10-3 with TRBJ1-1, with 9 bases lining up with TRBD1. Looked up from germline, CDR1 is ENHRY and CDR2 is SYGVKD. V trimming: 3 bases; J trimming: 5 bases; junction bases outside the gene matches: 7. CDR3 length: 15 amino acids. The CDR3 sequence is CAISDPGQGGTEAFF. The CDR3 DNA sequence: TGTGCCATCAGTGATCCGGGACAGGGAGGGACTGAAGCTTTCTTT.

The CDR3, as DNA: TGCGCCAGCAGCTTGGAGGTGGGGGTCAATGAGCAGTTCTTC. It is translated as CASSLEVGVNEQFF. V and J are TRBV5-1 and TRBJ2-1, with D possibly called TRBD1 or TRBD2 (5 bases each). This CDR3 comprises 14 residues. The V and J ends lost 0 bases and 6 bases respectively, with 10 bases between them. The germline V gene encodes CDR1 SGHRS and CDR2 YFSETQ.

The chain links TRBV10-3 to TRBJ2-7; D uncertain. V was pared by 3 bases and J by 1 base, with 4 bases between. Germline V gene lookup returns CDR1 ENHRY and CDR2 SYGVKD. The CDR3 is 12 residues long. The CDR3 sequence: CAISDKSYEQYF. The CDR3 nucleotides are TGTGCCATCAGTGACAAGTCCTACGAGCAGTACTTC.

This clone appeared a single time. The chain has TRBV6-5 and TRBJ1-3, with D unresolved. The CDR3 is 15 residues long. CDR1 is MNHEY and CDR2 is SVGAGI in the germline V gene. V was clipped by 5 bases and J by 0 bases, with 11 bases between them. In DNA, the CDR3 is TGTGCCAGCAGTAGCGGACGTCGCTCTGGAAACACCATATATTTT. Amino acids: CASSSGRRSGNTIYF.